The clone carrying this TCR beta chain was found many times. Time point described: newly diagnosed GD, antithyroid drugs for less than 3 months. The TCR library was made from RNA extracted from PBMCs. Collection of peripheral blood (roughly 9 milliliters) was done using EDTA tubes. To make TCR beta libraries, researchers used iRepertoire HTBI primers and Arm-PCR of CDR3 regions. In TCRdb, the multiplex PCR reads were re-called with MiXCR into one record per CDR3 protein. The sample includes around 250,000 distinct CDR3 sequences, 15% to 20% of them seen just once. The data stem from a study of regulatory T cells in long-lasting Graves disease. This CDR3 is built from 14 residues. Germline CDR1 reads DFQATT; CDR2 reads SNEGSKA (reference sequence). J gave up 9 bases and V 5 bases, and 14 bases lay outside the gene matches. This sample was shared with a second study, whose subject was T cells in Graves' hyperthyroidism and ophthalmopathy. As reported in that work: Lactation, pregnancy, other autoimmune disease or uncontrolled infection excluded patients.

Source: peripheral blood mononuclear cells (PBMCs), taken at new diagnosis, from a patient treated with antithyroid drugs. This chain uses TRBV20-1 with TRBJ2-7; 9 positions agree with TRBD1. The clonotype was recovered from a woman between 25 and 40 years old with Graves disease. CDR3 in amino acids: CSADPGQGSTRQYF. CDR3 nucleotide sequence: TGCAGTGCTGATCCGGGACAGGGATCTACGAGGCAGTACTTC.